These 17 T cell receptor beta chains originate from one sample sequenced in a study of Ad26.COV2.S vaccination and SARS-CoV-2 variants. As to treatment: around 19 received Ad26.COV2.S at low or high dose, single or two shots; several received placebo; per-sample allocation not given. Specimen acquisition occurred on day 63 following the initial vaccine or placebo injection. Some clones are missing from TCRdb's copy, which holds only in-frame ones; the method was immunoSEQ multiplex PCR. The sample yields about 400,000 clones, 75% to 90% seen once. This specimen consisted of peripheral blood, obtained in a trial of Ad26.COV2.S vaccine versus placebo. These receptors were obtained from a person aged 18-60 years who received the Ad26.COV2.S COVID-19 vaccine or a placebo.

Only one count was recorded for this clone. The chain uses TRBV30 and TRBJ2-3; D may be TRBD1 (6 bases). Deletions cut 4 bases from V and 0 bases from J, with 8 bases between. Germline V gene sequence: CDR1 GTSNPN, CDR2 SVGIG (reference sequence). The length of the CDR3 is 13 residues. The CDR3 region has the DNA TGTGCCTGGACACAGGGTAGCACAGATACGCAGTATTTT. Translating gives CAWTQGSTDTQYF. Full variable domain (outside the CDR3, taken from reference TRBV30 and TRBJ2-3): SQTIHQWPATLVQPVGSPLSLECTVEGTSNPNLYWYRQAAGRGLQLLFYSVGIGQISSEVPQNLSASRPQDRQFILSSKKLLLSDSGFYLCAWTQGSTDTQYFGPGTRLTVL.

V is TRBV5-4 and J is TRBJ2-7, with 8 bases lining up with TRBD1. Trimming cost V 4 bases and J 1 base; bases outside gene matches: 4. The CDR3 is 14 residues long. Per germline, CDR1 SGHNT and CDR2 YYREEE (reference sequence). The CDR3 loop reads CASSPGTGSYEQYF. CDR3 bases: TGTGCCAGCAGCCCCGGGACAGGATCCTACGAGCAGTACTTC.

V is TRBV27 and J is TRBJ1-6; D is possibly TRBD1 (5 bases). V lost 1 base and J 7 bases, leaving 14 bases between the germline ends. The CDR3 extends over 16 amino acids. Germline loops: CDR1 MNHEY, CDR2 SMNVEV (reference sequence). In DNA form, the CDR3 reads TGTGCCAGCAGTTTATTGGGACCGCGCGCCAATTCACCCCTCCACTTT. Residues: CASSLLGPRANSPLHF.

This clone was counted once. The chain has TRBV6-2 or TRBV6-3 and TRBJ2-1, with 10 bases fitting TRBD2. Germline CDR1 MNHEY, CDR2 SVGEGT. This CDR3 contains 15 residues. Trimming at V came to 4 bases and at J to 8 bases, leaving 8 bases not matched to a gene. The CDR3 loop reads CASSLSGRADHEQFF. The CDR3 region has the DNA TGTGCCAGCAGTTTGAGCGGGAGGGCCGATCATGAGCAGTTCTTC.

This chain uses TRBV7-6 with TRBJ2-7, with D tentatively TRBD1 (6 bases). The germline V gene encodes CDR1 SGHVS and CDR2 FNYEAQ. Trimming took 5 bases from V and 6 from J, leaving 26 bases between them. The CDR3 sequence is 17 residues long. CDR3 sequence (DNA): TGTGCCAGCAGCCCAAATTTTGGGGGCGCAGGAAAAGGCGAGCAGTACTTC. Protein: CASSPNFGGAGKGEQYF. The variable domain in full, completed from reference TRBV7-6 and TRBJ2-7, reads GAGVSQSPRYKVTKRGQDVALRCDPISGHVSLYWYRQALGQGPEFLTYFNYEAQQDKSGLPNDRFSAERPEGSISTLTIQRTEQRDSAMYRCASSPNFGGAGKGEQYFGPGTRLTVT.

The V call is TRBV19, the J call TRBJ1-2; 7 nucleotides line up with TRBD1. Germline V gives CDR1 LNHDA, CDR2 SQIVND (reference sequence). CDR3 size: 15 residues. After removal of 3 bases from V and 3 bases from J, the junction contained 7 bases not matched to a gene. CDR3 DNA: TGTGCCAGTAGTATCGCGGGGGACAGTTACTATGGCTACACCTTC. Encoded protein: CASSIAGDSYYGYTF.

This chain links TRBV21-1 with TRBJ2-6. TRBV21-1 is tagged as a pseudogene. CDR3 length equals 12 residues. The CDR3 nucleotides read TGTGCCAGTGGCTCTGGGGCCAACGTCCTGACTTTC. Protein: CASGSGANVLTF.

The chain recombines TRBV30 with TRBJ2-7; 10 positions agree with TRBD1. Trimming at V came to 4 bases and at J to 7 bases, leaving 7 bases not matched to a gene. The germline CDR1 and CDR2 sequences are GTSNPN and SVGIG (reference sequence). The CDR3 has 13 amino acids. The CDR3 DNA reads as TGTGCCTGGAACCCCGGGACAGGGGAAGAGCAGTACTTC. This translates into CAWNPGTGEEQYF.

This clone has only one observation. This chain joins TRBV2 and TRBJ2-1; no firm D call. Germline loops: CDR1 SNHLY, CDR2 FYNNEI. This CDR3 region has 12 residues. The ends were cut back, 2 bases at V and 9 bases at J, with 8 bases in the middle. CDR3: CASSETGGEQFF. In DNA form, the CDR3 reads TGTGCCAGCAGTGAAACGGGCGGTGAGCAGTTCTTC.

This clone has only a few counts. The chain carries TRBV19 and TRBJ1-2, with D tentatively TRBD1 (5 bases). Germline CDR1 reads LNHDA; CDR2 reads SQIVND (reference sequence). V was trimmed by 2 bases and J by 6 bases, leaving 10 bases between them. This CDR3 has 13 amino acids. The CDR3 is CASSIRGEDGYTF. CDR3 nucleotides: TGTGCCAGTAGTATAAGAGGGGAGGATGGCTACACCTTC.

This chain uses TRBV5-1 with TRBJ2-7; D gene uncertain. The CDR3 contains 12 residues. V was pared by 2 bases and J by 3 bases, with 6 bases between. The germline V gene encodes CDR1 SGHRS and CDR2 YFSETQ. The CDR3 DNA is TGCGCCAGCAGCTTAGGCCGCTACGAGCAGTACTTC. Translation: CASSLGRYEQYF.

The chain links TRBV4-1 to TRBJ2-1; a weak D match, TRBD2 (5 bases). CDR1 is MGHRA, CDR2 YSYEKL, per germline. V gave up 4 bases and J gave up 8 bases, with 27 bases separating them. CDR3 length equals 18 residues. The CDR3 coding sequence is TGCGCCAGCAGCCGAAGCCCGACTATCAAGGAGCGGTGGGATGAGCAGTTCTTC. Protein sequence: CASSRSPTIKERWDEQFF.

V usage is TRBV28 and J usage is TRBJ2-7; D is undetermined. The V gene's germline CDR1 is MDHEN and CDR2 SYDVKM. The ends were cut back, 7 bases at V and 2 bases at J, with 12 bases in the middle. The CDR3 spans 13 residues. In DNA form, the CDR3 reads TGTGCCAGCACCCTTGGAAGTACCTACGAGCAGTACTTC. Translation gives CASTLGSTYEQYF. Filled out from reference TRBV28 and TRBJ2-7, the complete variable domain reads DVKVTQSSRYLVKRTGEKVFLECVQDMDHENMFWYRQDPGLGLRLIYFSYDVKMKEKGDIPEGYSVSREKKERFSLILESASTNQTSMYLCASTLGSTYEQYFGPGTRLTVT.

The chain combines TRBV19 with TRBJ2-1; TRBD2 agrees at 7 bases. CDR1 is LNHDA, CDR2 SQIVND, per germline (reference sequence). The V segment lost 5 bases and the J segment 5 bases; nucleotides outside the gene matches: 6. CDR3 length equals 14 residues. CDR3 loop: CASSPGGLHNEQFF. For the CDR3, the DNA is TGTGCCAGTAGTCCGGGGGGACTCCACAATGAGCAGTTCTTC.

Comments on this clone: Other nucleotide sequences in the sample specify the same CDR3. V usage is TRBV18 and J usage is TRBJ1-1; 9 positions agree with TRBD1. Germline assignment: CDR1 KGHSH and CDR2 LQKENI. This CDR3 region has 14 residues. V gave up 3 bases and J gave up 1 base; unmatched junction bases: 0. CDR3 in DNA: TGTGCCAGCTCACCGGGACAGGGGAACACTGAAGCTTTCTTT. This encodes CASSPGQGNTEAFF.

The V call is TRBV7-3, the J call TRBJ1-2; D is uncertain. CDR1 is SGHTA, CDR2 FQGTGA, per germline. There are 14 residues in the CDR3. The V end lost 0 bases, the J end lost 9 bases, and 14 bases lay between the germline ends. CDR3 region: CASSLTSEGSRYTF. In DNA, the CDR3 is TGTGCCAGCAGCTTAACGAGTGAAGGATCTCGCTACACCTTC.

J is TRBJ1-2 and V is TRBV7-2; 8 nucleotides align to TRBD1. This CDR3 is 15 amino acids long. V shed 2 bases and J 5 bases; nucleotides not matched to a gene: 7. From germline, CDR1 is SGHTA and CDR2 FQGNSA. The CDR3 DNA follows: TGTGCCAGCAGCTTACAGCAGGGGGCGCCGTATGGCTACACCTTC. Its protein is CASSLQQGAPYGYTF.